The source of this T cell receptor (beta chain) is a study of CD8 T cells in Susac syndrome. Random-hexamer reverse transcription was applied to about 0.45 to 1 ug RNA. TCRdb re-derived calls from the immunoSEQ multiplex PCR reads in MiXCR, one entry per CDR3 protein. The sample includes about 120,000 distinct CDR3 sequences, roughly 94% seen only once; the top ten take about 0.28%. Negative isolation was applied to CD8+ and CD4+ T cells, and FACS enrichment was applied to TEMRA cells. Sequences were obtained from CD8+ T cells from PBMCs. The TCR was taken from a human donor with Susac syndrome.

The CDR3 spells CASSLGLAGPNEQFF. In DNA form, the CDR3 reads TGCGCCAGCAGCTTGGGACTAGCGGGGCCCAATGAGCAGTTCTTC. This rearrangement joins TRBV4-1 to TRBJ2-1; 13 bases match TRBD2. V lost 5 bases and J lost 6; bases outside the gene matches: 4. The germline CDR1 and CDR2 sequences are MGHRA and YSYEKL. The CDR3 has 15 residues.